This TCR beta chain was sequenced in a study of Tregs in tolerant kidney transplant recipients. This clone was detected only a few times. Its target is not known. The CDR3 is 13 amino acids. Between the trimmed V and J ends, which lost 2 bases and 3 bases, there was a span of 5 bases. Germline V gene sequence: CDR1 SGHDN, CDR2 FVKESK. The method was immunoSEQ multiplex PCR; TCRdb's version includes in-frame clones alone and lacks a portion of them. The sample consists of about 120,000 clones, approximately 90% of them appearing once. Findings and limits, study-wide: The small number of patients limits these findings pending further validation. Expanding Tregs on activated donor B cells appeared to best identify donor-specific TCRbeta clones.

Unstimulated Tregs (CD4+CD25+CD127-) and CD4+CD25- non-Tregs were sorted from PBMCs. This sequence joins TRBV14 and TRBJ1-5; D is uncertain. This TCR came from a human donor in good health. Sequencing was done on a sample of CD4+ T cells from blood. CDR3 sequence: CASSQFVNQPQHF. Here the CDR3 DNA reads TGTGCCAGCAGCCAATTTGTCAATCAGCCCCAGCATTTT.